This T cell receptor (beta chain) was sequenced in a study of T cell repertoires in cytomegalovirus infection. One entry per CDR3 protein, called by TCRdb with MiXCR from the reads. The table shows some 800,000 distinct CDR3 sequences, with 30% to 35% occurring only once. Germline loops: CDR1 SGHKS, CDR2 YYEKEE (reference sequence). V was shortened by 2 bases and J by 2 bases, with 10 bases between the two germline ends. There are 14 residues in the CDR3. About this clonotype: The antigen is undetermined.

The source is a human donor in good health (CMV status not recorded). Some clones in this sample may be carry-over from other donors' samples. The chain couples TRBV5-5 to TRBJ1-1; possibly TRBD1 for D (5 bases). The sample here was cultured CD8+ T cells from PBMCs, taken from culture after CMV antigen stimulation. For the CDR3, the DNA is TGTGCCAGCAGCTTACGGGGGGACAACACTGAAGCTTTCTTT. Translating it yields CASSLRGDNTEAFF.